The 26 T cell receptor beta chains given below trace back to one sample, sequenced in a study of graft-versus-host responses after intestinal transplantation. The protocol was immunoSEQ multiplex PCR, while the TCRdb copy is restricted to in-frame clones and leaves out a portion. The table records tens of thousands of clones, under 90% of them present only once. These receptors' antigens are unknown. The starting material was unstimulated CD4+ T cells sorted from spleen or lymph node cells, obtained before transplant. These receptors originate from a human donor who was the organ donor for an intestinal transplant.

The chain combines TRBV28 with TRBJ1-3, with D possibly being TRBD1 (6 bases). Trimming took off 2 bases at V and 0 bases at J, with 8 bases between the two ends. The CDR3 has 15 residues. Germline CDR1 MDHEN, CDR2 SYDVKM. The CDR3 coding sequence is TGTGCCAGCAGTTTAGGACAGTCCTCTGGAAACACCATATATTTT. Its translation is CASSLGQSSGNTIYF.

The V call is TRBV6-5, the J call TRBJ2-5, with a tentative D call TRBD2 (6 bases). Germline V gene data show CDR1 as MNHEY and CDR2 as SVGAGI. This CDR3 region has 14 residues. The ends were cut back, 6 bases at V and 4 bases at J, with 15 bases in the middle. The CDR3 nucleotides read TGTGCCAGCAGGGAGGGATGGGGACTAGAGACCCAGTACTTC. Translation: CASREGWGLETQYF.

The rearrangement joins TRBV5-5 to TRBJ2-7, with D perhaps TRBD1 (5 bases). Per germline, CDR1 SGHKS and CDR2 YYEKEE (reference sequence). This CDR3 is built from 14 residues. Trimming left V 0 bases short and J 2 bases short, with 9 bases between. CDR3 residues: CASSLVVDTYEQYV. Written as DNA, the CDR3 is TGTGCCAGCAGCTTGGTGGTGGACACCTACGAGCAGTACGTC.

The chain joins TRBV5-4 to TRBJ2-3, with 13 bases identical to TRBD2. The V gene end was trimmed by 3 bases and the J gene end by 4 bases; junction bases not matched to a gene: 5. The CDR3 is made up of 16 amino acids. Germline values: CDR1 SGHNT, CDR2 YYREEE (reference sequence). The DNA for the CDR3 is TGTGCCAGCAGCTCGCGGACTAGCGGGGGCGCAGATACGCAGTATTTT. Residues: CASSSRTSGGADTQYF.

The chain combines TRBV7-2 with TRBJ1-3, with no clear D. This CDR3 has 15 residues. The V end lost 0 bases, the J end lost 5 bases, and 11 bases lay between the germline ends. Germline CDR1 and CDR2: SGHTA and FQGNSA. DNA for the CDR3: TGTGCCAGCAGCTTAGCCGGGAACCCTCGAAACACCATATATTTT. Translation gives CASSLAGNPRNTIYF.

Notes on this clone: Relative to the germline gene, one junction end is altered; a read error may explain this. V usage is TRBV7-7 and J usage is TRBJ2-2; TRBD1 aligns across 7 bases. CDR1 is SSHAT and CDR2 is FNYEAQ in the germline V gene (reference sequence). The CDR3 covers 13 residues. The CDR3 is CASSLKEGAKLFF. In nucleotides, the CDR3 is TGTGCTAGCAGCTTAAAAGAGGGGGCAAAGCTGTTTTTT. The full variable domain, in which reference TRBV7-7 and TRBJ2-2 provide the parts outside the CDR3, is GAGVSQSPRYKVTKRGQDVTLRCDPISSHATLYWYQQALGQGPEFLTYFNYEAQPDKSGLPSDRFSAERPEGSISTLTIQRTEQRDSAMYRCASSLKEGAKLFFGEGSRLTVL.

The chain employs TRBV5-4 and TRBJ2-6; D unresolved. This CDR3 comprises 13 residues. In germline, CDR1 is SGHNT, CDR2 YYREEE (reference sequence). Trimming pared 3 bases from V and 2 bases from J, leaving 3 bases between. The CDR3 nucleotides are TGTGCCAGCAGCTCAACTGGGGCCAACGTCCTGACTTTC. It is translated as CASSSTGANVLTF.

The chain recombines TRBV5-1 with TRBJ1-1, with a tentative D call TRBD1 (6 bases). CDR3 size: 14 residues. Germline values: CDR1 SGHRS, CDR2 YFSETQ. V dropped 2 bases and J dropped 1 base, with 9 bases sitting between them. The CDR3 sequence is CASSFAGANTEAFF. CDR3 nucleotides: TGCGCCAGCAGCTTTGCAGGGGCGAACACTGAAGCTTTCTTT.

J is TRBJ2-2 and V is TRBV7-2; 7 nucleotides agree with TRBD2. In germline, CDR1 is SGHTA, CDR2 FQGNSA. This CDR3 region has 16 residues. J was trimmed by 5 bases and V by 2 bases; bases with no gene match: 8. DNA for the CDR3: TGTGCCAGCAGCTTACAGACTGGGGGGGTGACCGGGGAGCTGTTTTTT. This sequence encodes CASSLQTGGVTGELFF.

This sequence joins TRBV5-1 and TRBJ2-2, with TRBD1 matching 9 bases. The V segment lost 3 bases and the J segment 3 bases; nucleotides outside the gene matches: 12. This CDR3 has 18 residues. Per the germline V gene, CDR1 is SGHRS and CDR2 is YFSETQ. The CDR3: CASSSPTGGIGYTGELFF. The DNA of the CDR3 is TGCGCCAGCAGCTCTCCGACAGGGGGAATAGGGTACACCGGGGAGCTGTTTTTT.

The rearrangement joins TRBV5-4 to TRBJ1-4, with a possible D match to TRBD1 (6 bases). The CDR3 has 15 residues. V lost 4 bases, J lost 4 bases, and 14 bases lay in between. CDR1 and CDR2 (germline): SGHNT, YYREEE (reference sequence). The chain's CDR3 is CASSAGQPFNEKLFF. The CDR3 region has the DNA TGTGCCAGCAGCGCTGGACAGCCGTTTAATGAAAAACTGTTTTTT.

The V call is TRBV6-5, the J call TRBJ2-1; 14 nucleotides line up with TRBD2. CDR3 size: 15 residues. The V gene end was trimmed by 5 bases and the J gene end by 7 bases; junction bases not matched to a gene: 4. The germline CDR1 and CDR2 sequences are MNHEY and SVGAGI. The CDR3 DNA follows: TGTGCCAGCAGTCGACTAGCGGGGGGGCTTAATGAGCAGTTCTTC. Protein: CASSRLAGGLNEQFF.

The chain recombines TRBV29-1 with TRBJ2-5; 11 nucleotides agree with TRBD1. Germline CDR1 is SQVTM and CDR2 is ANQGSEA. V lost 5 bases and J lost 4; bases outside the gene matches: 3. The CDR3 sequence is 13 residues long. The CDR3 sequence is CSVPGTGGETQYF. In DNA, the CDR3 is TGCAGCGTTCCCGGGACAGGGGGAGAGACCCAGTACTTC.

The chain combines TRBV7-2 with TRBJ2-3; no firm D call. The ends were cut back, 1 base at V and 9 bases at J, with 5 bases in the middle. Germline-derived CDR1 and CDR2 are SGHTA and FQGNSA. This CDR3 has 11 residues. The CDR3 region has the DNA TGTGCCAGCAGCTTAGGTGCGACGCAGTATTTT. It translates to CASSLGATQYF.

This clone was found a few times. V and J are TRBV4-1 and TRBJ2-3, with D perhaps matching TRBD2 (5 bases). V was shortened by 4 bases and J by 14 bases, with 19 bases between the two germline ends. This CDR3 has 13 residues. Germline V gene lookup returns CDR1 MGHRA and CDR2 YSYEKL. CDR3 nucleotide sequence: TGCGCCAGCAGCCTGCAACAGACTATGGCGGTGTATTTT. It encodes CASSLQQTMAVYF.

The V gene is TRBV5-1, the J gene TRBJ2-3; 9 positions match TRBD1. This CDR3 is built from 15 residues. The germline V gene encodes CDR1 SGHRS and CDR2 YFSETQ. V shed 4 bases, J shed 3 bases, and the junction held 6 bases outside the gene matches. The CDR3 region is CASSRTGGSTDTQYF. The CDR3 DNA reads as TGCGCCAGCAGCCGCACAGGGGGCAGTACAGATACGCAGTATTTT.

V gene TRBV10-1 combines with J gene TRBJ1-1, with 7 nucleotides matching TRBD1. CDR3 length: 12 amino acids. Germline CDR1 is WNHNN and CDR2 is SYGVQD (reference sequence). Trimming took 6 bases from V and 7 from J; bases not matched to a gene: 5. CDR3 residues: CASRTNRGEAFF. The CDR3 bases are TGCGCCAGCAGAACCAACAGGGGTGAAGCTTTCTTT.

The chain uses TRBV13 and TRBJ1-2; TRBD1 matches 9 bases. V lost 4 bases, J lost 3 bases, and 3 bases stayed unmatched. The CDR3 consists of 14 residues. Germline lookup yields CDR1 PRHDT and CDR2 FYEKMQ (reference sequence). The CDR3 sequence is CASSYRQGDYGYTF. CDR3 in DNA: TGTGCCAGCAGCTACCGACAGGGGGACTATGGCTACACCTTC. The full variable domain, completed using reference TRBV13 and TRBJ1-2, is AAGVIQSPRHLIKEKRETATLKCYPIPRHDTVYWYQQGPGQDPQFLISFYEKMQSDKGSIPDRFSAQQFSDYHSELNMSSLELGDSALYFCASSYRQGDYGYTFGSGTRLTVV.

The sample holds a few counts of this clone. The V and J genes are TRBV28 and TRBJ1-5, with 8 bases lining up with TRBD1. V shed 3 bases, J shed 7 bases, and the junction held 5 bases outside the gene matches. CDR3 length: 14 residues. From germline, CDR1 is MDHEN and CDR2 SYDVKM. The CDR3 DNA sequence: TGTGCCAGCAGTTTGACAGGGGCGAGGCAGCCCCAGCATTTT. Its protein product is CASSLTGARQPQHF.

The chain couples TRBV2 to TRBJ1-2, with 7 bases that match TRBD1. In germline, CDR1 is SNHLY, CDR2 FYNNEI. Trimming cost V 4 bases and J 13 bases; bases outside gene matches: 9. The CDR3 extends over 12 amino acids. The CDR3 sequence: CASSVGQEPPTF. Here the CDR3 DNA reads TGTGCCAGCAGTGTAGGACAGGAACCCCCCACCTTC.

The chain employs TRBV4-1 and TRBJ2-3; 8 bases line up with TRBD1. The CDR3 covers 17 residues. Germline CDR1 MGHRA, CDR2 YSYEKL. Unmatched junction bases numbered 5, after V lost 0 bases and J lost 0 bases. The CDR3 spells CASSQDRTGTSTDTQYF. As DNA, the CDR3 is TGCGCCAGCAGCCAAGACAGGACAGGGACTAGCACAGATACGCAGTATTTT.

The V and J genes are TRBV7-2 and TRBJ1-2; D is ambiguous. The CDR3 extends over 13 amino acids. The V end was cut by 2 bases, the J end by 8 bases, with 12 bases between. Germline values: CDR1 SGHTA, CDR2 FQGNSA. This CDR3 is CASSLSQEGGYTF. The CDR3 nucleotides are TGTGCCAGCAGCTTATCCCAGGAGGGCGGCTACACCTTC. The complete variable domain, with remaining parts taken from reference TRBV7-2 and TRBJ1-2, reads GAGVSQSPSNKVTEKGKDVELRCDPISGHTALYWYRQSLGQGLEFLIYFQGNSAPDKSGLPSDRFSAERTGGSVSTLTIQRTQQEDSAVYLCASSLSQEGGYTFGSGTRLTVV.

The chain carries TRBV7-8 and TRBJ1-2; D gene ambiguous. V shed 1 base and J shed 5 bases, with 14 bases lying between them. The germline gives CDR1 SGHVS, CDR2 FQNEAQ. CDR3 length: 15 residues. The CDR3: CASSLVRGGEYGYTF. CDR3 sequence (DNA): TGTGCCAGCAGCTTAGTTAGAGGAGGAGAGTATGGCTACACCTTC.

The V gene is TRBV5-6, the J gene TRBJ2-1; 8 bases fit TRBD2. Trimming removed 0 bases from V and 1 base from J; junction bases left unmatched: 3. This CDR3 is 16 amino acids long. Germline CDR1 is SGHDT and CDR2 is YYEEEE. The CDR3 nucleotides are TGTGCCAGCAGCTTGGTGGGACTAGGTTCCTACAATGAGCAGTTCTTC. It is translated as CASSLVGLGSYNEQFF.

The chain recombines TRBV7-2 with TRBJ1-1, with 7 bases aligning to TRBD1. Germline V CDR1 and CDR2: SGHTA, FQGNSA. This CDR3 spans 16 amino acids. V lost 4 bases, J lost 3 bases, and 11 bases stayed unmatched. The CDR3 nucleotides are TGTGCCAGCAGCTCGGGGTACAGGGGAGTGGACACTGAAGCTTTCTTT. Its protein is CASSSGYRGVDTEAFF.

The rearrangement links TRBV7-2 to TRBJ2-3; 8 nucleotides match TRBD2. Germline values: CDR1 SGHTA, CDR2 FQGNSA. The ends lost 2 bases at V and 0 bases at J; junction bases unmatched: 1. The CDR3 sequence is 15 residues long. The CDR3 DNA is TGTGCCAGCAGCTTATCGGGGGGGAGCACAGATACGCAGTATTTT. Translated, it gives CASSLSGGSTDTQYF.